Following are 18 T cell receptor beta chains from one sample sequenced in a study of blood T cells in healthy people across ages. For the second PCR, which ran for about 6 to 12 cycles, a sample-barcoded 5' primer and a J-beta primer mix were used. TCRdb called the 5' RACE reads again in MiXCR, with one record for every CDR3 protein. The sample shows hundreds of thousands of distinct CDR3 sequences, about 28% of them seen only once. Sequenced: blood. These TCRs come from a woman aged 80 or older in good health.

In this sample, this clonotype turned up many times. The chain carries TRBV6-2 or TRBV6-3 and TRBJ2-3; 11 bases align to TRBD2. This CDR3 has 15 residues. The germline CDR1 and CDR2 sequences are MNHEY and SVGEGT. V dropped 6 bases and J dropped 5; count of bases not matched to a gene: 7. In DNA, the CDR3 is TGTGCCAGCAGAACACTAGCGGGGGCGGGAGATACGCAGTATTTT. Its protein product is CASRTLAGAGDTQYF.

The genes are TRBV7-3 and TRBJ2-1; 7 bases fit TRBD2. The assigned J gene may be wrong: the sequence end matches TRBJ2-7 better. This CDR3 is built from 14 residues. Germline V lookup: CDR1 SGHTA, CDR2 FQGTGA. For the CDR3, the DNA is TGTGCCAGCAGTTACGCTAGCGGCTCTTACGAGCAGTACTTC. This codes for CASSYASGSYEQYF.

J is TRBJ2-5 and V is TRBV5-6, with TRBD1 identical over 9 bases. Trimming cost V 4 bases and J 11 bases; bases outside gene matches: 18. The CDR3 loop spans 16 amino acids. The V gene's germline CDR1 is SGHDT and CDR2 YYEEEE. The CDR3 nucleotides are TGTGCCAGCAGCCTTACCGGGACAGGGATTCGACATGGGCAGTACTTC. This translates into CASSLTGTGIRHGQYF.

The chain employs TRBV20-1 and TRBJ2-3; D is undetermined. From germline, CDR1 is DFQATT and CDR2 SNEGSKA (reference sequence). The CDR3 is 13 residues long. Trimming took off 2 bases at V and 5 bases at J, with 11 bases between the two ends. The CDR3 nucleotides read TGCAGTGCTAGACGCACAGAAGTAGATACGCAGTATTTT. Translation gives CSARRTEVDTQYF.

Concerning this clonotype itself: A much larger clone differs from this one at a single base, so this may be a read error. The V and J genes are TRBV7-9 and TRBJ2-3, with TRBD2 matching over 12 bases. The CDR3 is 14 amino acids. Germline V gene sequence: CDR1 SEHNR, CDR2 FQNEAQ (reference sequence). CDR3 in DNA: TGTTCCGGCGGACTAGCGGGGATCACAGATACGCAGTATTTT. Its protein is CSGGLAGITDTQYF.

There are many counts of this clonotype. The V gene is TRBV20-1, the J gene TRBJ2-3, with TRBD1 matching 9 bases. The CDR3 totals 16 residues. The V gene end was trimmed by 0 bases and the J gene end by 9 bases; junction bases not matched to a gene: 13. Germline-derived CDR1 and CDR2 are DFQATT and SNEGSKA (reference sequence). DNA of the CDR3: TGCAGTGCTAGAGACCCGGGACAGGGTTCAGCAAAGACGCAGTATTTT. It yields the protein CSARDPGQGSAKTQYF.

The DNA of the CDR3 is TGCAGTGCTAGTCTAGCAACGGGAGGTGAGGATGAGCAGTTCTTC. This encodes CSASLATGGEDEQFF. This chain joins TRBV20-1 and TRBJ2-1; 7 bases are a match to TRBD2. This CDR3 comprises 15 residues. The J segment lost 8 bases and the V segment lost 3 bases, leaving 13 bases of the junction unmatched. In germline, CDR1 is DFQATT, CDR2 SNEGSKA (reference sequence).

In its sample, this clonotype was seen a few times. CDR3 coding DNA: TGTGCCAGCAGCAAGGAAGGAGATCGGCCCCAGCATTTT. Encoded protein: CASSKEGDRPQHF. The rearrangement links TRBV2 to TRBJ1-5; D ambiguous. Germline CDR1 is SNHLY and CDR2 is FYNNEI. The CDR3 loop spans 13 amino acids. V was cut by 6 bases and J by 9 bases, with 15 bases left in between.

This chain connects TRBV12-3 or TRBV12-4 to TRBJ2-2; 10 positions match TRBD1. This CDR3 spans 14 amino acids. Trimming took 8 bases from V and 3 from J; bases not matched to a gene: 3. The CDR3 sequence is CASDRGRDTGELFF. The CDR3 DNA is TGTGCCAGCGACAGGGGGCGAGACACCGGGGAGCTGTTTTTT.

This clonotype was counted many times. The J gene is TRBJ2-4, the V gene TRBV4-3; D possibly corresponds to TRBD2 (5 bases). The V gene's germline CDR1 is LGHNA and CDR2 YSLEER. The CDR3 runs to 15 residues. Trimming stripped 1 base from V and 6 bases from J, with 13 bases between. The CDR3 coding sequence is TGCGCCAGCAGCCAAGTCCCGGGATCAGGAAACATTCAGTACTTC. Translated: CASSQVPGSGNIQYF.

In the case of this clonotype: This may stem from a read error, because a much larger clone lies one nucleotide away. The rearrangement joins TRBV30 to TRBJ1-2; maybe TRBD1 (5 bases). Germline-derived CDR1 and CDR2 are GTSNPN and SVGIG (reference sequence). The CDR3 covers 12 residues. CDR3 DNA: TGTGCCCGGAGTGGGGCAGGGCATGGCTACACCTTC. It specifies CARSGAGHGYTF. The full variable domain, in which reference TRBV30 and TRBJ1-2 provide the parts outside the CDR3, is SQTIHQWPATLVQPVGSPLSLECTVEGTSNPNLYWYRQAAGRGLQLLFYSVGIGQISSEVPQNLSASRPQDRQFILSSKKLLLSDSGFYLCARSGAGHGYTFGSGTRLTVV.

This clonotype has ten or more counts. The rearrangement links TRBV7-9 to TRBJ2-5; D call uncertain. Germline V gene sequence: CDR1 SEHNR, CDR2 FQNEAQ (reference sequence). V lost 4 bases to trimming and J lost 7 bases, with 13 bases between them. The CDR3 totals 13 residues. The CDR3 reads CASSSPPLGTQYF. CDR3 DNA: TGTGCCAGCAGCTCTCCCCCCCTAGGGACCCAGTACTTC.

Ten or more counts support this clonotype. The chain has TRBV15 and TRBJ1-4; TRBD1 agrees at 8 bases. CDR1 and CDR2 from the germline V gene are LNHNV and YYDKDF (reference sequence). With V trimmed by 3 bases and J by 4 bases, 4 bases remained unmatched. The CDR3 sequence is 15 residues long. CDR3 loop: CATSSGTGVNEKLFF. The CDR3 coding sequence is TGTGCCACCAGCAGTGGGACAGGTGTTAATGAAAAACTGTTTTTT.

This clonotype was observed many times. The CDR3 is CASRTGHNQPQHF. DNA of the CDR3: TGCGCCAGCCGGACAGGACACAATCAGCCCCAGCATTTT. The rearrangement links TRBV5-1 to TRBJ1-5; 7 nucleotides match TRBD1. V lost 7 bases, J lost 3 bases, and 4 bases stayed unmatched. The CDR3 is 13 residues long. The germline V gene encodes CDR1 SGHRS and CDR2 YFSETQ.

The rearrangement uses TRBV6-2 or TRBV6-3 and TRBJ2-7; 8 bases line up with TRBD2. The J segment lost 5 bases and the V segment lost 7 bases, leaving 19 bases of the junction unmatched. Germline V gene data show CDR1 as MNHEY and CDR2 as SVGEGT. The CDR3 covers 17 residues. This chain's CDR3 is CASTPRMAREGRNEQYF. The CDR3 nucleotides are TGTGCCAGCACCCCCAGGATGGCTCGGGAGGGCCGCAACGAGCAGTACTTC.

At least ten counts were recorded for this clonotype. The genes are TRBV6-6 and TRBJ2-6; no reliable D call. Germline V lookup: CDR1 MNHNY, CDR2 SVGAGI (reference sequence). The CDR3 runs to 12 residues. Trimming cost V 5 bases and J 3 bases, with 2 bases left between them. This chain's CDR3 is CASSGGANVLTF. As DNA, the CDR3 is TGTGCCAGCAGTGGTGGGGCCAACGTCCTGACTTTC.

Turning to this clonotype: A much larger clone differs from this one at a single base, so this may be a read error. V usage is TRBV27 and J usage is TRBJ1-5; 9 bases line up with TRBD1. The CDR3 extends over 15 amino acids. In germline, CDR1 is MNHEY, CDR2 SMNVEV (reference sequence). CDR3 protein: CAGSSGQGYNQPQHF. DNA of the CDR3: TGTGCCGGCAGTTCGGGACAGGGATACAATCAGCCCCAGCATTTT.

The chain joins TRBV12-3 or TRBV12-4 to TRBJ2-5; 9 nucleotides agree with TRBD1. The J call is uncertain, as TRBJ2-7 better fits the DNA end. The CDR3 contains 14 residues. DNA for the CDR3: TGTGCCAGCAGCCGAGGGACAGGGAGGTACGAGCAGTACTTC. This translates into CASSRGTGRYEQYF.